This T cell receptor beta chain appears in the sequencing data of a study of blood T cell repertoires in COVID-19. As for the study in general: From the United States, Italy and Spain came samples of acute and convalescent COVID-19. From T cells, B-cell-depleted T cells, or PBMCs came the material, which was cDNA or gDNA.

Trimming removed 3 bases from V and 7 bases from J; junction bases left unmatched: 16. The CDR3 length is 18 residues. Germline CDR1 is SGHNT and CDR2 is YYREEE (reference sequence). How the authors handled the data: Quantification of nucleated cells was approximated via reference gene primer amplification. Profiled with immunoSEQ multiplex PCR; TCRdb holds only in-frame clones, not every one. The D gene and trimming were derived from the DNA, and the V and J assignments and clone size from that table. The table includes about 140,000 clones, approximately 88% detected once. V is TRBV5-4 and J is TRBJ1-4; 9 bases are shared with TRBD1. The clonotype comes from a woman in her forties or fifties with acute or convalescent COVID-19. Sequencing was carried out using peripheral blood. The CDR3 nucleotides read TGTGCCAGCAGCTCGGGACAGGGTTCGGGGGCGAGGGGTGAAAAACTGTTTTTT. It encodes CASSSGQGSGARGEKLFF. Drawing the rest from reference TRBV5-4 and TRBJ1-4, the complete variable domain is ETGVTQSPTHLIKTRGQQVTLRCSSQSGHNTVSWYQQALGQGPQFIFQYYREEENGRGNFPPRFSGLQFPNYSSELNVNALELDDSALYLCASSSGQGSGARGEKLFFGSGTQLSVL.